This TCR beta chain was captured by sequencing in a study of early T cells in non-severe SARS-CoV-2 infection. The sample holds many counts of this clonotype. Germline values: CDR1 SQVTM, CDR2 ANQGSEA. After removal of 4 bases from V and 5 bases from J, the junction contained 7 bases not matched to a gene. This CDR3 is built from 13 residues. MiXCR, run by TCRdb on the 5' RACE reads, gives a single entry per CDR3 protein. The sample has roughly 61,000 distinct CDR3 sequences, about 12% seen once. The material sequenced was whole blood, taken at baseline. This receptor was obtained from an adult who was a healthcare worker with PCR-confirmed SARS-CoV-2 infection or an uninfected control (not recorded which). V is TRBV29-1 and J is TRBJ2-7; TRBD1 agrees at 8 bases. CDR3 sequence: CSVGRQGANEQYF. CDR3 DNA: TGCAGCGTTGGGCGGCAGGGGGCGAACGAGCAGTACTTC.